This TCR beta chain derives from a study of CD8+ T cells in alopecia areata. Indicated treatment: oral pan-JAK inhibitor, 5-10 mg twice daily. Samples from alopecia areata patients were lesional scalp punch biopsies and peripheral blood. Using a FACSAria, the CD4+ and CD8+ T cells were sorted from the PBMCs. CDR1 and CDR2 from the germline V gene are SQVTM and ANQGSEA. V gave up 1 base and J gave up 8 bases; unmatched junction bases: 9. This CDR3 is built from 16 residues. Extracted from the samples, RNA was reverse transcribed into cDNA to serve as the sequencing template. The data were produced by immunoSEQ multiplex PCR, yet TCRdb's version contains in-frame clones alone and is incomplete. This table holds about 180,000 clones, about 55% found once.

This chain uses TRBV29-1 with TRBJ2-1, with 12 bases identical to TRBD2. The sequence derives from a human donor with alopecia areata. This specimen was CD8+ T cells sorted from blood, taken at week 24, from a patient treated with tofacitinib. The CDR3 DNA sequence: TGCAGCGTTGAAGGTGGCCTAGCGGGGGGGCATGATGAGCAGTTCTTC. Its translation: CSVEGGLAGGHDEQFF.